The 9 T cell receptor beta chains listed next were all sequenced from one sample in a study of Ad26.COV2.S vaccination and SARS-CoV-2 variants. Repertoires were generated with immunoSEQ multiplex PCR, while TCRdb's copy carries only in-frame clones and drops some. The table has more than 350,000 clones, over 75% seen once. Sample treatment: over 15 received Ad26.COV2.S at low or high dose, single or two shots; 5 received placebo; per-sample allocation not given. Following the first vaccine or placebo injection, samples were taken on day 63. Specimen: peripheral blood, collected in a trial of Ad26.COV2.S vaccine versus placebo. These receptors were collected from a person between 18 and 60 years old who received the Ad26.COV2.S COVID-19 vaccine or a placebo.

Note on this clone: The sample contains more than one DNA sequence encoding this CDR3. The chain uses TRBV30 and TRBJ2-3; possibly TRBD2 for D (5 bases). Trimming removed 0 bases at V and 3 bases at J, with 7 bases between. There are 13 residues in the CDR3. The germline gives CDR1 GTSNPN, CDR2 SVGIG (reference sequence). The CDR3 sequence: CAWSVLGTDTQYF. The CDR3 DNA follows: TGTGCCTGGAGTGTACTAGGGACAGATACGCAGTATTTT.

This rearrangement joins TRBV6-5 to TRBJ1-6; D might be TRBD1 (5 bases). CDR3 length: 14 amino acids. Germline lookup yields CDR1 MNHEY and CDR2 SVGAGI. The V gene lost 7 bases and the J gene lost 9 bases, with 16 bases spanning the gap. CDR3: CASKPAGRISPLHF. CDR3 bases: TGTGCCAGCAAGCCGGCAGGGAGGATTTCACCCCTCCACTTT.

CDR3 in DNA: TGTGCCAGTAGTGTTTGGGGGAGCACTGAAGCTTTCTTT. Residues: CASSVWGSTEAFF. The gene calls are TRBV19 and TRBJ1-1, with a weak D call TRBD1 (5 bases). Trimming took off 5 bases at V and 4 bases at J, with 11 bases between the two ends. The germline CDR1 and CDR2 sequences are LNHDA and SQIVND (reference sequence). This CDR3 contains 13 residues.

The chain recombines TRBV12-5 with TRBJ1-5; unclear D gene. Per the germline V gene, CDR1 is LGHNT and CDR2 is FRNRAP. Trimming took off 5 bases at V and 0 bases at J, with 11 bases between the two ends. This CDR3 contains 15 residues. The CDR3, as DNA: TGTGCTAGTGGTCCGTGGACGATTAGCAATCAGCCCCAGCATTTT. Translation gives CASGPWTISNQPQHF.

The chain couples TRBV5-7 to TRBJ1-1; D not certain. TRBV5-7 qualifies as an ORF whose function is uncertain. Trimming took off 1 base at V and 10 bases at J, with 20 bases between the two ends. CDR3 length: 15 amino acids. For the CDR3, the DNA is TGTGCCAGCAGCTTGTCAATAGGGCCTGCGCAAGGAGCTTTCTTT. It specifies CASSLSIGPAQGAFF.

This chain joins TRBV27 and TRBJ2-1, with 7 nucleotides matching TRBD2. V dropped 6 bases and J dropped 5; count of bases not matched to a gene: 4. Germline CDR1 reads MNHEY; CDR2 reads SMNVEV (reference sequence). This CDR3 has 13 amino acids. The CDR3 reads CASSLAANNEQFF. DNA of the CDR3: TGTGCCAGCAGCCTAGCGGCCAACAATGAGCAGTTCTTC.

V and J are TRBV6-6 and TRBJ2-3, with 7 bases that match TRBD2. Germline CDR1 and CDR2: MNHNY and SVGAGI (reference sequence). Losses at the gene ends were 2 bases for V and 3 bases for J; bases not matched to a gene: 8. CDR3 size: 16 residues. CDR3 nucleotide sequence: TGTGCCAGCAGTTACAGCGGGAAGTCAGTAACAGATACGCAGTATTTT. Translated, it gives CASSYSGKSVTDTQYF.

The rearrangement joins TRBV7-9 to TRBJ2-1, with 10 bases lining up with TRBD2. The CDR3 spans 17 residues. The germline V gene encodes CDR1 SEHNR and CDR2 FQNEAQ (reference sequence). With V trimmed by 4 bases and J by 1 base, 7 bases remained unmatched. The CDR3: CASSSMTSGPSYNEQFF. The CDR3 region has the DNA TGTGCCAGCAGCTCCATGACTAGCGGGCCGTCCTACAATGAGCAGTTCTTC. Looking up the rest from reference TRBV7-9 and TRBJ2-1 gives the full variable domain: DTGVSQNPRHKITKRGQNVTFRCDPISEHNRLYWYRQTLGQGPEFLTYFQNEAQLEKSRLLSDRFSAERPKGSFSTLEIQRTEQGDSAMYLCASSSMTSGPSYNEQFFGPGTRLTVL.

This clone was detected only once. The rearrangement uses TRBV29-1 and TRBJ2-7; TRBD2 matches at 16 bases. This CDR3 comprises 15 residues. J was trimmed by 9 bases and V by 2 bases; bases with no gene match: 7. Germline loops: CDR1 SQVTM, CDR2 ANQGSEA. The CDR3 DNA follows: TGCAGCGTTGAATTTTTTGGGACTAGCGGGAGGGTGCAGTACTTC. Its translation: CSVEFFGTSGRVQYF.